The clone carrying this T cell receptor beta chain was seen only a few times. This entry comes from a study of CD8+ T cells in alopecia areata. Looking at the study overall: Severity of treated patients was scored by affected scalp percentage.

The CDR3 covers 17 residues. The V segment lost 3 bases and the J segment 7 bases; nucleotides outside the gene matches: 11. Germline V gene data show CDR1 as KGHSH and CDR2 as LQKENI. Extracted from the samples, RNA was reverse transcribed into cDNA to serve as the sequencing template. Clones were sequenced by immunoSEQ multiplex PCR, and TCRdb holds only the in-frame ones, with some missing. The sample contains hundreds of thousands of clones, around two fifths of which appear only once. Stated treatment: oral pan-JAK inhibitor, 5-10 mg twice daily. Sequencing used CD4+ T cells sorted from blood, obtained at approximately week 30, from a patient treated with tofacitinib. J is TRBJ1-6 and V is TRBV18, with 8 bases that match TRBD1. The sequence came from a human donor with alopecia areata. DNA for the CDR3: TGTGCCAGCTCACCCTCGGACAGTTGGACAGGGAATTCACCCCTCCACTTT. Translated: CASSPSDSWTGNSPLHF.